This T cell receptor (beta chain) is drawn from a study of blood T cell repertoires in COVID-19. The CDR3 spans 12 residues. Germline V lookup: CDR1 LGHDT, CDR2 YNNKEL (reference sequence). V was cut by 5 bases and J by 4 bases, with 9 bases left in between. Authors' methods: Nucleated cell counts were estimated from reference gene primer amplification. Some clones are missing from TCRdb's copy, which holds only in-frame ones; the method was immunoSEQ multiplex PCR. V and J calls plus clone size are reproduced from that table; the DNA served to infer D and trimming. The sample has more than 300,000 clones, 90% to 95% seen once. This clone is a singleton in its sample.

This chain connects TRBV3-1 (or the pseudogene TRBV3-2) to TRBJ2-7; D remains unclear. The source material was PBMCs or T cells enriched from blood (not recorded which). This TCR derives from a woman in her 30s who had been exposed to COVID-19. The CDR3 is CASSSWAYEQYF. The CDR3 coding sequence is TGTGCCAGCAGCTCCTGGGCTTACGAGCAGTACTTC.